Listed below are T cell receptor beta chains from one sample, sequenced in a study of shared clonotypes between healthy human individuals. Data came from immunoSEQ multiplex PCR; TCRdb stores just in-frame clones and leaves some out. This sample carries approximately 2,300,000 clones, 85% to 95% of them seen once, and the ten largest clones take approximately 0.4%. The sequencing input was naive CD4+ T cells from PBMCs. These receptors originate from a man aged 18-30 years in good health. Some clones in this sample may be carry-over from other donors' samples. Both conserved end residues are part of each CDR3. D genes are given only for firm matches. Only some rows state a clone size, as once, few, many or a class for expanded clones.

>-|14|TRBV5-3|TRBJ2-7|-
CARSFRKGSDEQYF
TGTGCCAGAAGCTTTAGGAAGGGCAGCGACGAGCAGTACTTC
>-|16|TRBV28|TRBJ2-7|-
CASSLLSGNPSYEQYF
TGTGCCAGCAGTTTACTTTCTGGGAACCCCTCCTACGAGCAGTACTTC
>-|14|TRBV9|TRBJ1-5|-
CASSEGNSNQPQHF
TGTGCCAGCAGCGAGGGGAATAGCAATCAGCCCCAGCATTTT
>-|16|TRBV11-2|TRBJ2-4|TRBD2
CASRRLAGVAKNIQYF
TGTGCCAGCAGGAGACTAGCGGGAGTCGCCAAAAACATTCAGTACTTC
>-|14|TRBV5-1|TRBJ2-3|-
CASSLNSFTDTQYF
TGCGCCAGCAGCTTGAATAGTTTCACAGATACGCAGTATTTT
>-|14|TRBV5-1|TRBJ1-2|-
CATQPGWGGYGYTF
TGCGCCACCCAGCCGGGGTGGGGGGGCTATGGCTACACCTTC
>once|13|TRBV5-1|TRBJ1-1|-
CASSLQDNTEAFF
TGCGCCAGCAGCTTGCAAGACAACACTGAAGCTTTCTTT
>-|15|TRBV2|TRBJ2-1|TRBD2
CASTREREGYNEQFF
TGTGCCAGCACCCGAGAGCGGGAGGGTTACAATGAGCAGTTCTTC
>-|13|TRBV7-3|TRBJ2-3|-
CASSPPSTDTQYF
TGTGCCAGCAGCCCCCCCAGCACAGATACGCAGTATTTT
>-|17|TRBV5-1|TRBJ2-3|TRBD2
CASSSLLAGTITDTQYF
TGCGCCAGCAGCTCCTTACTAGCGGGAACAATCACAGATACGCAGTATTTT
>-|11|TRBV28|TRBJ2-7|-
CASSLLQHQYF
TGTGCCAGCAGTTTACTCCAGCATCAGTACTTC
>-|14|TRBV15|TRBJ2-7|-
CATSSRAGTYEQYF
TGTGCCACCAGCAGTCGGGCGGGAACCTACGAGCAGTACTTC
>-|15|TRBV4-3|TRBJ2-7|TRBD2
CASSRGTSGSYEQYF
TGCGCCAGCAGCCGAGGGACTAGCGGCTCCTACGAGCAGTACTTC
>-|11|TRBV20-1|TRBJ2-1|-
CSAPTYNEQFF
TGCAGTGCTCCGACTTATAATGAGCAGTTCTTC
>once|12|TRBV28|TRBJ2-7|-
CASSLTGYEQYF
TGTGCCAGCAGCTTAACAGGTTACGAGCAGTACTTC
>-|13|TRBV5-4|TRBJ2-1|-
CASSLPNNNEQFF
TGTGCCAGCAGCTTGCCCAACAACAATGAGCAGTTCTTC
>-|13|TRBV29-1|TRBJ1-3|-
CSVGQSSGNTIYF
TGCAGCGTTGGGCAGTCCTCTGGAAACACCATATATTTT
>-|14|TRBV15|TRBJ2-2|TRBD1
CATSRRQGTGELFF
TGTGCCACCAGCCGCAGACAGGGAACCGGGGAGCTGTTTTTT
>-|15|TRBV28|TRBJ2-7|TRBD2
CASSSTSGRAHEQYF
TGTGCCAGCAGTTCAACTAGCGGGAGGGCCCACGAGCAGTACTTC
>-|14|TRBV7-2|TRBJ2-7|-
CASSLVGMSYEQYF
TGTGCCAGCAGCTTAGTTGGGATGTCGTACGAGCAGTACTTC
>-|15|TRBV29-1|TRBJ1-4|-
CSVDTGDSANEKLFF
TGCAGCGTCGATACAGGAGATTCGGCGAATGAAAAACTGTTTTTT
>once|16|TRBV5-1|TRBJ2-2|TRBD2
CASSGSTSGSGGELFF
TGCGCCAGCAGCGGATCGACTAGCGGGAGCGGCGGGGAGCTGTTTTTT
>-|11|TRBV20-1|TRBJ2-7|-
CSVDTLSGQYF
TGCAGCGTGGACACGCTAAGCGGGCAGTACTTC
>-|15|TRBV10-3|TRBJ1-1|-
CAISESGRGDTEAFF
TGTGCCATCAGTGAGTCGGGCAGGGGTGACACTGAAGCTTTCTTT
>-|15|TRBV7-2|TRBJ1-1|TRBD1
CASSWAGGAGTEAFF
TGTGCCAGCAGCTGGGCAGGGGGCGCAGGCACTGAAGCTTTCTTT
>-|13|TRBV11-3|TRBJ2-5|-
CASSFEQQETQYF
TGTGCCAGCAGCTTCGAACAGCAAGAGACCCAGTACTTC
>-|15|TRBV6-6|TRBJ2-2|-
CASSYGPSLTGELFF
TGTGCCAGCAGTTACGGGCCTAGCCTCACCGGGGAGCTGTTTTTT
>-|14|TRBV27|TRBJ2-5|-
CASSKTPAQYTQYF
TGTGCCAGCAGTAAAACACCTGCCCAGTATACCCAGTACTTC
>-|16|TRBV5-4|TRBJ2-2|-
CASSSQEGGRTGELFF
TGTGCCAGCAGCTCCCAGGAGGGGGGGCGGACCGGGGAGCTGTTTTTT
>once|12|TRBV11-1|TRBJ1-1|-
CASSLVGGHPFF
TGTGCCAGCAGCTTGGTGGGGGGCCACCCGTTCTTT